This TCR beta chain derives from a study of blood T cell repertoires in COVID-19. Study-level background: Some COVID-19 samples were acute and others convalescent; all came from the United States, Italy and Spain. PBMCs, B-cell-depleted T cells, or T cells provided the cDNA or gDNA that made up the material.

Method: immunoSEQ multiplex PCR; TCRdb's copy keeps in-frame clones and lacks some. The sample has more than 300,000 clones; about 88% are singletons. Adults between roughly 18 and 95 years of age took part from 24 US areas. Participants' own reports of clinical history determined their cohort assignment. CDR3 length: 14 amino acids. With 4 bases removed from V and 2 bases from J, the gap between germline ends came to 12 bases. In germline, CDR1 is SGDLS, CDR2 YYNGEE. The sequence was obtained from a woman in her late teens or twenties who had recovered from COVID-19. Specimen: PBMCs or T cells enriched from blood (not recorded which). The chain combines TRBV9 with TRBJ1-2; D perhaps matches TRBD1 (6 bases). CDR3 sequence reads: CASSHADSNYGYTF. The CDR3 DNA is TGTGCCAGCAGCCATGCGGACAGCAACTATGGCTACACCTTC.